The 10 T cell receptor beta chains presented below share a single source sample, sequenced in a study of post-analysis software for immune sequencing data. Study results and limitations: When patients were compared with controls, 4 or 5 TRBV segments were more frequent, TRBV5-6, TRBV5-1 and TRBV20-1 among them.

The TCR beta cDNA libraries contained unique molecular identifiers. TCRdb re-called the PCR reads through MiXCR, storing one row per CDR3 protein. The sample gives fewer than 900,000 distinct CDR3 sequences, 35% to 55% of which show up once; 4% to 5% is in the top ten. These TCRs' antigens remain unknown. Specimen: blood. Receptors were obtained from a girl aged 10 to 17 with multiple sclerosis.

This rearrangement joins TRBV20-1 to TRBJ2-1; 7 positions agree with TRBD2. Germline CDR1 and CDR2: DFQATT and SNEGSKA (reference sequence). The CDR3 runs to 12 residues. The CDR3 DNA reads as TGCAGCTACCATGGCGGGGGCAATGAGCAGTTCTTC. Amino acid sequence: CSYHGGGNEQFF.

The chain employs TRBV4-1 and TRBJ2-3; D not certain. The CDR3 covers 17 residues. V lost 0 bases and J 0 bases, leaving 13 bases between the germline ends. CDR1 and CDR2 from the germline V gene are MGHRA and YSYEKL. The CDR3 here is CASSQDDPARSTDTQYF. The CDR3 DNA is TGCGCCAGCAGCCAAGACGATCCTGCACGAAGCACAGATACGCAGTATTTT.

CDR3 sequence reads: CASSLSWSYEQYF. The CDR3 DNA follows: TGTGCCAGCAGTTTATCTTGGTCCTACGAGCAGTACTTC. The rearrangement uses TRBV27 and TRBJ2-7; D is ambiguous. The germline V gene encodes CDR1 MNHEY and CDR2 SMNVEV (reference sequence). Trimming took off 0 bases at V and 1 base at J, with 4 bases between the two ends. The length of the CDR3 is 13 residues.

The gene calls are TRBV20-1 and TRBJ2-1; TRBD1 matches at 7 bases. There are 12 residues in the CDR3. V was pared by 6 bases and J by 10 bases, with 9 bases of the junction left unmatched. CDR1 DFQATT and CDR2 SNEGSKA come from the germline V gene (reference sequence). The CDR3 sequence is CSAVTGLHEQFF. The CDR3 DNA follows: TGCAGTGCCGTGACAGGGCTGCACGAGCAGTTCTTC.

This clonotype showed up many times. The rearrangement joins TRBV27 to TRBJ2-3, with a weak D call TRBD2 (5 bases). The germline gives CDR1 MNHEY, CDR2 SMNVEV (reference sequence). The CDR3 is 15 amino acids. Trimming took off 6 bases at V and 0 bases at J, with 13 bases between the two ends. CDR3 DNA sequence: TGTGCCAGCAGCTCATTAGCGACTAGCACAGATACGCAGTATTTT. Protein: CASSSLATSTDTQYF.

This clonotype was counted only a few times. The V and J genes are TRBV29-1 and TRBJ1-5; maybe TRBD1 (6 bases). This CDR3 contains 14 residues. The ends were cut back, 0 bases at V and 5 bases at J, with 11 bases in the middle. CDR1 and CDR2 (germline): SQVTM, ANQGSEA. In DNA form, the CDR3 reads TGCAGCGTTGAAGATGTGGCAGGGGATCAGCCCCAGCATTTT. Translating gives CSVEDVAGDQPQHF.

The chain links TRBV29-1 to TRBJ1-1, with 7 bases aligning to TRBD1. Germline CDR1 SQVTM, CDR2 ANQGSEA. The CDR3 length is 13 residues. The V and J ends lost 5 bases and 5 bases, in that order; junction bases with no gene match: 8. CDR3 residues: CSVLGQVGTEAFF. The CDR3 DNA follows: TGCAGCGTTTTAGGACAGGTTGGGACTGAAGCTTTCTTT.

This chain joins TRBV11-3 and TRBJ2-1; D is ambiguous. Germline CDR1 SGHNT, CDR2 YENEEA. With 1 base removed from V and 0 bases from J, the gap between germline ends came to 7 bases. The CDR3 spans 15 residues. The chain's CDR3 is CASSLGAYSYNEQFF. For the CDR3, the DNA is TGTGCCAGCAGCTTAGGGGCATACTCCTACAATGAGCAGTTCTTC.

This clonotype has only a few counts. In nucleotides, the CDR3 is TGTGCCAGCAGCATCCTGGGGACCTACAATGAGCAGTTCTTC. Translated, it gives CASSILGTYNEQFF. The V gene is TRBV7-9, the J gene TRBJ2-1; no reliable D call. CDR3 length: 14 amino acids. Germline V gene sequence: CDR1 SEHNR, CDR2 FQNEAQ (reference sequence). Between the trimmed V and J ends, which lost 5 bases and 2 bases, there was a span of 10 bases.

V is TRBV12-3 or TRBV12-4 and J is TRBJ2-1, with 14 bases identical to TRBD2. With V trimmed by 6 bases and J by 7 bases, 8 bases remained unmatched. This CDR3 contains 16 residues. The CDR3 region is CASRQPGLAGANEQFF. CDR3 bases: TGTGCCAGCAGGCAACCGGGACTAGCGGGAGCGAATGAGCAGTTCTTC.